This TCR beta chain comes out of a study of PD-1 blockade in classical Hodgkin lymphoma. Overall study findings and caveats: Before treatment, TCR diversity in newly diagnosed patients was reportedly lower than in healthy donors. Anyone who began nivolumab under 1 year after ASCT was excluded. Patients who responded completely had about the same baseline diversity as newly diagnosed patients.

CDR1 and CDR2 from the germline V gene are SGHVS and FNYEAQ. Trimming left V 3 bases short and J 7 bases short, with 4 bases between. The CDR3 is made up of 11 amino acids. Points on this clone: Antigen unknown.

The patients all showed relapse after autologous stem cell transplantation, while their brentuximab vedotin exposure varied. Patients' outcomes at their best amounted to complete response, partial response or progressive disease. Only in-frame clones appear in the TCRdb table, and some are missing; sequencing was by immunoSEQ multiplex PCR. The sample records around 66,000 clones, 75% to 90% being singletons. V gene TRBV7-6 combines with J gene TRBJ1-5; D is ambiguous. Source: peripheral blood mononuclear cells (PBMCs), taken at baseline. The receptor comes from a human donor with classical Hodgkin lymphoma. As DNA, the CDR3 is TGTGCCAGCAGCTTCTTACAGCCCCAGCATTTT. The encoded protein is CASSFLQPQHF.